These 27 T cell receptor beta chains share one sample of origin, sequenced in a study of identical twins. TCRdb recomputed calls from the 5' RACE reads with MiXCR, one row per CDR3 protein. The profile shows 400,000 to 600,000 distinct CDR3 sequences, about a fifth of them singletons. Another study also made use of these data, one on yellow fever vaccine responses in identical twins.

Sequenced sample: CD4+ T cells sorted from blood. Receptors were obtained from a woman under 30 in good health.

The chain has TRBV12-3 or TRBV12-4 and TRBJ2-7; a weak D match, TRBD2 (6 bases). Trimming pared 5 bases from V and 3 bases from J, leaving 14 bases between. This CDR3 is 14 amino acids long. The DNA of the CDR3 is TGTGCCAGCAGTCGAGCGGGTCCCGTCTACGAGCAGTACTTC. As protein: CASSRAGPVYEQYF.

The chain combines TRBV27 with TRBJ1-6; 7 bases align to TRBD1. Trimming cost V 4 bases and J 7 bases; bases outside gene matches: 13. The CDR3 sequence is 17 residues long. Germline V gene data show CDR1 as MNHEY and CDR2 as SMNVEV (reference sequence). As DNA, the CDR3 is TGTGCCAGCAGTTCCGGGACAGCTAGCTCCTCAAATTCACCCCTCCACTTT. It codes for CASSSGTASSSNSPLHF.

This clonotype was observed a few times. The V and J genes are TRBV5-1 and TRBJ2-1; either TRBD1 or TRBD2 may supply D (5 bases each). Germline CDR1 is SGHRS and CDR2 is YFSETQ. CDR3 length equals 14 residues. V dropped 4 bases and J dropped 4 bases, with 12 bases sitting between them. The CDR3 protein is CASSLRDEYNEQFF. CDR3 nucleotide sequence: TGCGCCAGCAGCCTCCGGGACGAGTACAATGAGCAGTTCTTC.

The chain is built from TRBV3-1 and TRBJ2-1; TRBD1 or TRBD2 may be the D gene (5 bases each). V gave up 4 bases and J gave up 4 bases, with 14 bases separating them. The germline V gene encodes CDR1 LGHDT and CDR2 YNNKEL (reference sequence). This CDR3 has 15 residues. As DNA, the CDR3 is TGTGCCAGCAGCCCTTGGGACGGCGATTACAATGAGCAGTTCTTC. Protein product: CASSPWDGDYNEQFF.

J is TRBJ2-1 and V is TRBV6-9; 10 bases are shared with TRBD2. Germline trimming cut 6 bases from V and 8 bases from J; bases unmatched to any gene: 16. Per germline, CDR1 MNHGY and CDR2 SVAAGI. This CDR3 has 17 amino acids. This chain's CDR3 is CASSNPRLAGDVDEQFF. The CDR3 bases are TGTGCCAGCAGCAACCCCCGCCTAGCGGGGGATGTCGATGAGCAGTTCTTC.

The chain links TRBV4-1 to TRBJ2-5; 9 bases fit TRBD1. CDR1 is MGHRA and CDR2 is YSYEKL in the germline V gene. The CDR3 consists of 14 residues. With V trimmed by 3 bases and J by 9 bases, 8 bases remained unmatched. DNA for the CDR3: TGCGCCAGCAGCCAGACGGGACAGGGCACCCCCCAGTACTTC. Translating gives CASSQTGQGTPQYF.

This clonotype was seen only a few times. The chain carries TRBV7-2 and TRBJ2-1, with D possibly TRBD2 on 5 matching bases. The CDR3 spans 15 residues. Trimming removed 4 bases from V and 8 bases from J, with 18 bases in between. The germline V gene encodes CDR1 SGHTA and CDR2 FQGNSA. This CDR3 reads CASSSDWLAFHEQFF. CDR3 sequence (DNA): TGTGCCAGCAGCTCCGATTGGCTAGCTTTTCATGAGCAGTTCTTC.

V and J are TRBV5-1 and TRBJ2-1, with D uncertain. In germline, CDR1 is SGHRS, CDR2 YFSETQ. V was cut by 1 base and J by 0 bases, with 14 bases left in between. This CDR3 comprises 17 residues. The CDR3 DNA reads TGCGCCAGCAGCTTGTGGTTTCGTGGGAACTCCTACAATGAGCAGTTCTTC. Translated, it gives CASSLWFRGNSYNEQFF.

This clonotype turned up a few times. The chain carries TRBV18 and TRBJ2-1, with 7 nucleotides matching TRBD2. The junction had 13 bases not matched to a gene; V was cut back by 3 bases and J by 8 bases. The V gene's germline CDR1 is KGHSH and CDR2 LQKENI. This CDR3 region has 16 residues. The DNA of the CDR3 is TGTGCCAGCTCACCGCCGGGGACTACCGCTTCGGATGAGCAGTTCTTC. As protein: CASSPPGTTASDEQFF.

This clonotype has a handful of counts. The CDR3 nucleotides read TGTGCCAGCAGCTTAGGGGCACTCCAAGAGACCCAGTACTTC. This gives the protein CASSLGALQETQYF. This chain connects TRBV11-2 to TRBJ2-5; D not resolved. This CDR3 spans 14 amino acids. V was cut by 1 base and J by 1 base, with 7 bases left in between. Germline V gene lookup returns CDR1 SGHAT and CDR2 FQNNGV.

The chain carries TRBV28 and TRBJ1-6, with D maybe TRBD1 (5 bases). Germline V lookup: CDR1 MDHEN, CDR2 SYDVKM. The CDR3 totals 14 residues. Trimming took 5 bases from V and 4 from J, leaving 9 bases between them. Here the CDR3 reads CASSGGLYNSPLHF. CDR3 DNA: TGTGCCAGCAGTGGGGGACTTTATAATTCACCCCTCCACTTT.

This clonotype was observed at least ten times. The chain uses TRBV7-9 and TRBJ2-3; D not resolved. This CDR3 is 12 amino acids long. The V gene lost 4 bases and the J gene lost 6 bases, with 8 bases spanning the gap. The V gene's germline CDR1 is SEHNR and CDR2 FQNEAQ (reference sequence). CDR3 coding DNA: TGTGCCAGCAGCTCCGAGTGGGATACGCAGTATTTT. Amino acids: CASSSEWDTQYF. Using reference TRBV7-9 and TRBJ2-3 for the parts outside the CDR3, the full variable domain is DTGVSQNPRHKITKRGQNVTFRCDPISEHNRLYWYRQTLGQGPEFLTYFQNEAQLEKSRLLSDRFSAERPKGSFSTLEIQRTEQGDSAMYLCASSSEWDTQYFGPGTRLTVL.

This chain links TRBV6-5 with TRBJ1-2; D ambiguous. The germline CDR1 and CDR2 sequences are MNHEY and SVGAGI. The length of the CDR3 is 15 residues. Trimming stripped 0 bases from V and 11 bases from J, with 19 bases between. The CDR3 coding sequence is TGTGCCAGCAGTTACTCGACGGGCAGAGCGGGAGGTTACACCTTC. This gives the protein CASSYSTGRAGGYTF.

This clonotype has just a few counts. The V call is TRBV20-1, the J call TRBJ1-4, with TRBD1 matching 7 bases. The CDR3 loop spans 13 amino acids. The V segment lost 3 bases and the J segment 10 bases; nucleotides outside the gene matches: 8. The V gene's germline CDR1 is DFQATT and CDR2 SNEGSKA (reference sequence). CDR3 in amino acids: CSASSGGGGKLFF. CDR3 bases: TGCAGTGCTAGTTCAGGGGGAGGGGGAAAACTGTTTTTT.

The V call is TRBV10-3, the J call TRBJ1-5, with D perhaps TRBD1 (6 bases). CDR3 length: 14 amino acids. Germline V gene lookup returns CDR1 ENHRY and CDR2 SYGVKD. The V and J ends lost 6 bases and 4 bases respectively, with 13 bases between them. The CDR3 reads CAISPDSSNQPQHF. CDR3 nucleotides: TGTGCCATCAGCCCGGACAGTTCAAATCAGCCCCAGCATTTT.

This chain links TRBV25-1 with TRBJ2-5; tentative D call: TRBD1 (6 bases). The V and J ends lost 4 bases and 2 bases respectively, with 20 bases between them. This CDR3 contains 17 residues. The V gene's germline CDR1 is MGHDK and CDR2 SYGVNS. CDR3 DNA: TGTGCCAGCAGTGGCCCTAGGGGGACAATAGCACAAGAGACCCAGTACTTC. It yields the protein CASSGPRGTIAQETQYF.

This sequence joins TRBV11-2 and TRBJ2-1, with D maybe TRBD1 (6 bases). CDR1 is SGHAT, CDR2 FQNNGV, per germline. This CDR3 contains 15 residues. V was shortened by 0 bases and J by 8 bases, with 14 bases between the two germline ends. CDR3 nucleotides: TGTGCCAGCAGCTTAGATGGGGGCCCAGTCGATGAGCAGTTCTTC. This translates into CASSLDGGPVDEQFF.

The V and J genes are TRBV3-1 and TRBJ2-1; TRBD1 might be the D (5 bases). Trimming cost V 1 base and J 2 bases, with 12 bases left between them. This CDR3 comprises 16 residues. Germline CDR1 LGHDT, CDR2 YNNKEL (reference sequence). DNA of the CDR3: TGTGCCAGCAGCCAAGCTCAGGCAGGGCCCTACAATGAGCAGTTCTTC. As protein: CASSQAQAGPYNEQFF.

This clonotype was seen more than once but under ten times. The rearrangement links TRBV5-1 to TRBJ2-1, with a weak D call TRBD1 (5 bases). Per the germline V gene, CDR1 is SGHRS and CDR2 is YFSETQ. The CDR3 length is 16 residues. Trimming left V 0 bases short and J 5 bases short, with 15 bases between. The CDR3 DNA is TGCGCCAGCAGCTTGGCAGTTCAGGGCACCCACAATGAGCAGTTCTTC. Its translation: CASSLAVQGTHNEQFF.

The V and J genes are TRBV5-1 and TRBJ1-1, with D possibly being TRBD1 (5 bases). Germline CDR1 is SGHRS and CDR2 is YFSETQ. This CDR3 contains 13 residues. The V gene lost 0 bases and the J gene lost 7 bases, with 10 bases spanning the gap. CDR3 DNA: TGCGCCAGCAGCTTGGCAGGGACGGGTGAAGCTTTCTTT. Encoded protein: CASSLAGTGEAFF.

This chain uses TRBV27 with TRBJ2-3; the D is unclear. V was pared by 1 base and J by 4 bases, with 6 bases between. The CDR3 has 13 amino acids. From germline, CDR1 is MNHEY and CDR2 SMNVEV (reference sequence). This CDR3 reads CASSLFAADTQYF. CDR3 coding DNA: TGTGCCAGCAGTTTATTTGCCGCAGATACGCAGTATTTT.

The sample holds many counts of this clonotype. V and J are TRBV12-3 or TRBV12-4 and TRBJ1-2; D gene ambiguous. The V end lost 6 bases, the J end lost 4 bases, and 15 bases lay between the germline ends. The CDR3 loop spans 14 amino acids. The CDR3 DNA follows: TGTGCCAGCAGCCCTATGCTAGGTGGCTATGGCTACACCTTC. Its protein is CASSPMLGGYGYTF.

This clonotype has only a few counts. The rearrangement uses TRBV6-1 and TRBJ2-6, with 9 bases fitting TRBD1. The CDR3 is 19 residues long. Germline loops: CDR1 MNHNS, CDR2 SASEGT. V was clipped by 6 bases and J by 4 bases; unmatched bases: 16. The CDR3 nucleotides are TGTGCCAGCAGGCCACTTACTGGACAGGGGTTATTCGGGGCCAACGTCCTGACTTTC. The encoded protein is CASRPLTGQGLFGANVLTF.

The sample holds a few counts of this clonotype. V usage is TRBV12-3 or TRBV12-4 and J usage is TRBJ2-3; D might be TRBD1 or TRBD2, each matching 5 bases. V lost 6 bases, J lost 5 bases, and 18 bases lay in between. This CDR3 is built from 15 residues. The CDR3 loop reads CASSTGRRYIDTQYF. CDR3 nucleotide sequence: TGTGCCAGCAGCACGGGACGCCGGTACATAGATACGCAGTATTTT.

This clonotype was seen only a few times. The CDR3 loop is CASSLFRGQNEQFF. The CDR3 coding sequence is TGTGCCAGCAGCTTATTCAGGGGGCAGAATGAGCAGTTCTTC. The chain carries TRBV11-2 and TRBJ2-1, with TRBD1 identical over 8 bases. J gave up 7 bases and V 2 bases, and 4 bases lay outside the gene matches. The germline gives CDR1 SGHAT, CDR2 FQNNGV. The length of the CDR3 is 14 residues.

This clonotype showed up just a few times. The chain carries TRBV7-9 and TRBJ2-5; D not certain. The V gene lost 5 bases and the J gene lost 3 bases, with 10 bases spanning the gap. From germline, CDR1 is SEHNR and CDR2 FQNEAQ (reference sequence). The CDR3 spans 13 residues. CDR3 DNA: TGTGCCAGCAGCATTCGAGCTGAAGAGACCCAGTACTTC. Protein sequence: CASSIRAEETQYF.

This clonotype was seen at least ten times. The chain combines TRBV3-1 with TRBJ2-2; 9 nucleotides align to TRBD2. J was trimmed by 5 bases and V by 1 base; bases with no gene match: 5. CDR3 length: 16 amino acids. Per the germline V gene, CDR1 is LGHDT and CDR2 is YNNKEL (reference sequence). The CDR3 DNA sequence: TGTGCCAGCAGCCAAGTCGGGACTAGCCGGACCGGGGAGCTGTTTTTT. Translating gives CASSQVGTSRTGELFF.